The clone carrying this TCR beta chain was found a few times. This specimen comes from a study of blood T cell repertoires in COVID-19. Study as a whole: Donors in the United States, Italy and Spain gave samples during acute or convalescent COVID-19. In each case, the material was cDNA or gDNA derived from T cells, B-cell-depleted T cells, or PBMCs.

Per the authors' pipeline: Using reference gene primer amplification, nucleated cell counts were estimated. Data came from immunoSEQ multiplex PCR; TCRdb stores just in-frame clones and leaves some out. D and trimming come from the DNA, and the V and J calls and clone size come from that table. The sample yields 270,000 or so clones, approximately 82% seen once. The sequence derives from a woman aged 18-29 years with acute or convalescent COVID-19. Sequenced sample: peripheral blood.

CDR3 amino acids: CASSSTTGFGYEQYF. The CDR3 DNA sequence: TGTGCCAGCAGCTCGACAACAGGGTTCGGCTACGAGCAGTACTTC. The J gene is TRBJ2-7, the V gene TRBV7-9; tentatively, D is TRBD1 (6 bases). The CDR3 is 15 residues long. Trimming cost V 4 bases and J 3 bases, with 16 bases left between them. Germline CDR1 reads SEHNR; CDR2 reads FQNEAQ (reference sequence).